The rows below give T cell receptor beta chains drawn from one sample of a study of cytomegalovirus exposure and HLA in healthy donors. Here immunoSEQ multiplex PCR was the method, and the copy in TCRdb shows in-frame clones only, minus some. The sample includes some 170,000 clones, 65% to 90% of them seen just once. The material sequenced was PBMCs. Receptors originate from a man aged 45 to 65 in good health and CMV-seropositive. The CDR3 runs from the conserved cysteine through the conserved F or W. The D gene is left open where the match is weak. Size tells how often a clone was seen (once, few, many) or the class of an expanded clone, and some rows leave it out.

15	NA	TRBV4-1	NA	TRBJ1-2	TGCGCCAGCAGCCAAGATCCAGGGATCACCTATGGCTACACCTTC	CASSQDPGITYGYTF
14	NA	TRBV6-5	NA	TRBJ2-7	TGTGCCAGCAGTTACTCCGGGTTGGGTTACGAGCAGTACTTC	CASSYSGLGYEQYF
16	NA	TRBV11-3	NA	TRBJ2-1	TGTGCCAGCAGCTTAGATAGTAGCGTCATGGGCAATGAGCAGTTCTTC	CASSLDSSVMGNEQFF
14	NA	TRBV28	NA	TRBJ1-2	TGTGCCAGCAGTTTACCGGGACTCAGCTATGGCTACACCTTC	CASSLPGLSYGYTF
14	TRBD1	TRBV28	NA	TRBJ2-1	TGTGCCAGCCGACAGGGACAGGGGGCGAATGAGCAGTTCTTC	CASRQGQGANEQFF
15	NA	TRBV9	NA	TRBJ1-2	TGTGCCAGCAGCTCCCTTGGACAAGCTAACTATGGCTACACCTTC	CASSSLGQANYGYTF
15	TRBD1	TRBV19	NA	TRBJ2-1	TGTGCCAGTAGGCCTGACAGGGGCGATTACAATGAGCAGTTCTTC	CASRPDRGDYNEQFF
15	TRBD2	TRBV5-1	NA	TRBJ2-7	TGCGCCAGCAGCTGGCTAGCGGGAGAGAGAACCGAGCAGTACTTC	CASSWLAGERTEQYF
19	TRBD2	TRBV5-4	NA	TRBJ2-1	TGTGCCAGCAGCTCACAGACTAGCGGGGGACTCTTAGGGGGCAATGAGCAGTTCTTC	CASSSQTSGGLLGGNEQFF
14	NA	TRBV7-3	NA	TRBJ2-1	TGTGCCAGCAGCTTAAGGGCCAGCTACAATGAGCAGTTCTTC	CASSLRASYNEQFF
13	TRBD1	TRBV19	NA	TRBJ2-5	TGTGCCAGTAGTACAGACAGGGAAGAGACCCAGTACTTC	CASSTDREETQYF
15	TRBD1	TRBV5-1	NA	TRBJ2-3	TGCGCCAGCAGCTTCGACAGGGGGAGCACAGATACGCAGTATTTT	CASSFDRGSTDTQYF
14	TRBD1	TRBV19	NA	TRBJ1-5	TGTGCCATCGGGGACAGGGCTAGCAATCAGCCCCAGCATTTT	CAIGDRASNQPQHF
14	NA	TRBV4-1	NA	TRBJ1-2	TGCGCCAGCAGCCAGTACGACAGTCTCTCTGGCTACACCTTC	CASSQYDSLSGYTF
13	NA	TRBV7-9	NA	TRBJ1-1	TGTGCCAGCAGCCCGATTAAGGGAGGGAAAGCTTTCTTT	CASSPIKGGKAFF
15	NA	TRBV28	NA	TRBJ2-4	TGTGCCAGCAGGAACCGGAGGGGGGGAGGAAACATTCAGTACTTC	CASRNRRGGGNIQYF
18	NA	TRBV5-1	NA	TRBJ2-4	TGCGCCAGCAGCTGGGGCCTCAACAGGATACTAGCCAAAAACAGTCAGTACTTC	CASSWGLNRILAKNSQYF
15	NA	TRBV6-1	NA	TRBJ1-1	TGTGCCAGCAGGCGGTCGGAGGGGAAGAACACTGAAGCTTTCTTT	CASRRSEGKNTEAFF
16	NA	TRBV19	NA	TRBJ1-4	TGTGCCAGTAGTAGCCGGGGGGACAAATATAATGAAAAACTGTTTTTT	CASSSRGDKYNEKLFF
13	NA	TRBV11-3	few	TRBJ2-3	TGTGCCAGCAGACCGACAGGTTCAGATACGCAGTATTTT	CASRPTGSDTQYF
14	TRBD1	TRBV19	NA	TRBJ1-5	TGTGCCAGTAGTATCACAGGGGGAGGTCAGCCCCAGCATTTT	CASSITGGGQPQHF
12	NA	TRBV28	NA	TRBJ1-4	TGTGCCAGTTCCCGGGGAGATGAAAAACTGTTTTTT	CASSRGDEKLFF
14	TRBD1	TRBV28	NA	TRBJ1-1	TGTGCCAGCACCTTGGGGACAGGGGGGACTGAAGCTTTCTTT	CASTLGTGGTEAFF
15	TRBD1	TRBV7-8	once	TRBJ1-6	TGTGCCAGCAGCTCCAGGACAGGGAGCAATTCACCCCTCCACTTT	CASSSRTGSNSPLHF
17	NA	TRBV7-9	NA	TRBJ1-2	TGTGCCAGCAGCTTAGGAGTTACTGACAGAGATATGGGGGGCTACACCTTC	CASSLGVTDRDMGGYTF
16	TRBD1	TRBV28	NA	TRBJ2-5	TGTGCCAGCAGTTTTCCCACAGGGGGAGCCCAAGAGACCCAGTACTTC	CASSFPTGGAQETQYF
17	TRBD2	TRBV25-1	NA	TRBJ2-1	TGTGCCAGCAGTGAGGGACTAGCGGGAGGTTCCTACAATGAGCAGTTCTTC	CASSEGLAGGSYNEQFF
17	TRBD2	TRBV7-3	NA	TRBJ2-5	TGTGCCAGCAGCTTAAACGGGGGGGCCTCCGGCAAAGAGACCCAGTACTTC	CASSLNGGASGKETQYF
16	TRBD1	TRBV7-2	few	TRBJ1-2	TGTGCCAGCAGCTTTTCACTCTTTTCAGGGGGGAGAGGCTACACCTTC	CASSFSLFSGGRGYTF
15	NA	TRBV5-4	NA	TRBJ1-4	TGTGCCAGCAGCTCAGGGATTGCAACTAATGAAAAACTGTTTTTT	CASSSGIATNEKLFF
16	NA	TRBV9	NA	TRBJ2-2	TGTGCCAGCAGCGTAGCCGGACACCCTGAAACCGGGGAGCTGTTTTTT	CASSVAGHPETGELFF
15	TRBD1	TRBV28	NA	TRBJ1-2	TGTGCCAGCATTGCAGGGGGACAGATTAACTATGGCTACACCTTC	CASIAGGQINYGYTF
13	NA	TRBV2	NA	TRBJ1-1	TGTGCCAGCAGTAAAGCAGGGGTCACTGAAGCTTTCTTT	CASSKAGVTEAFF